This TCR beta chain comes out of a study of CD8+ T cells in alopecia areata. Background on the study: Oral tofacitinib (5 to 10 mg twice daily) was administered to treated patients.

Treatment denoted: oral pan-JAK inhibitor, 5-10 mg twice daily. In alopecia areata patients, both lesional scalp punch biopsies and peripheral blood were collected. Extraction of RNA preceded its reverse transcription into cDNA, which served as the sequencing template. Profiling relied on immunoSEQ multiplex PCR, and the TCRdb table lists in-frame clones only, not all of them. The sample lists some 190,000 clones; around 65% were seen once. V was trimmed by 0 bases and J by 2 bases, leaving 12 bases between them. The germline V gene encodes CDR1 MNHEY and CDR2 SMNVEV (reference sequence). CDR3 length: 16 amino acids.

The gene calls are TRBV27 and TRBJ2-3; D is unclear. The specimen comprised CD4+ T cells sorted from blood, sampled around week 42, from a patient treated with tofacitinib. This sequence was found in a human donor with alopecia areata. CDR3 sequence (DNA): TGTGCCAGCAGTTTATCAGGCCCCCCGACCACAGATACGCAGTATTTT. It translates to CASSLSGPPTTDTQYF.